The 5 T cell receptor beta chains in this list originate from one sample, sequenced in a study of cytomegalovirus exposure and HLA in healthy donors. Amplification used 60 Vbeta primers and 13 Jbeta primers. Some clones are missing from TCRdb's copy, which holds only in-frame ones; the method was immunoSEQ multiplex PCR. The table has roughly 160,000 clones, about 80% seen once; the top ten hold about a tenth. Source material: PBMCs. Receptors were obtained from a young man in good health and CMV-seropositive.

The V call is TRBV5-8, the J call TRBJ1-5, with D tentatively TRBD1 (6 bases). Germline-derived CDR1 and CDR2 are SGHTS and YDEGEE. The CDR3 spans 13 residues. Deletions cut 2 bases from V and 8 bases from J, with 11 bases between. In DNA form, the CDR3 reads TGTGCCAGCAGCTTCCGGGACACGGAGCCCCAGCATTTT. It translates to CASSFRDTEPQHF.

DNA of the CDR3: TGTGCCAGCAGAGATAGCGGGATGGCCTACGAGCAGTACTTC. Translation: CASRDSGMAYEQYF. The chain uses TRBV2 and TRBJ2-7; 8 bases line up with TRBD2. J lost 2 bases, V lost 6 bases, and 6 bases had no gene match. CDR1 is SNHLY, CDR2 FYNNEI, per germline. The CDR3 sequence is 14 residues long.

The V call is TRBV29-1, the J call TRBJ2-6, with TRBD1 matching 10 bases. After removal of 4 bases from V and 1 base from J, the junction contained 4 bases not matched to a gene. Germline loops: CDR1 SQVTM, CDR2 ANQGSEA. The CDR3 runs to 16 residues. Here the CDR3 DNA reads TGCAGCGTTGGGGACAGGGGTAATTCTGGGGCCAACGTCCTGACTTTC. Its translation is CSVGDRGNSGANVLTF.

The CDR3 region has the DNA TGTGCCAGTAGTCCGTCGGGGGTACATTCACCCCTCCACTTT. Translating gives CASSPSGVHSPLHF. V gene TRBV19 combines with J gene TRBJ1-6; the D gene is possibly TRBD1 (5 bases). This CDR3 is 14 amino acids long. V lost 5 bases and J 8 bases, leaving 13 bases between the germline ends. Germline V gene data show CDR1 as LNHDA and CDR2 as SQIVND (reference sequence).

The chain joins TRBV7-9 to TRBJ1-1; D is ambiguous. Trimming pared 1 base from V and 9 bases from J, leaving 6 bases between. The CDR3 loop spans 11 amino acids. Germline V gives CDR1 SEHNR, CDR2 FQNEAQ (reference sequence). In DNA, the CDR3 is TGTGCCAGCAGCTTAGTTCAGAAAGCTTTCTTT. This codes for CASSLVQKAFF.